This TCR beta chain was sequenced for a study of cytomegalovirus exposure and HLA in healthy donors. This CDR3 region has 15 residues. After removal of 0 bases from V and 4 bases from J, the junction contained 4 bases not matched to a gene. Germline CDR1 and CDR2: SGHDT and YYEEEE. The PCR made use of 60 Vbeta and 13 Jbeta primers. Authors' analysis steps: The count from a later analysis was 65 million to 90 million unique TCR beta chains, 9.5 million to 13 million of them shared. The repertoire was sequenced with immunoSEQ multiplex PCR; TCRdb's copy has only in-frame clones and lacks some. From that table come the V and J calls and clone size; the DNA was used to work out D and trimming. This table has fewer than 150,000 clones, roughly 85% appearing once. Remarks on this clone: Its specificity is not known.

Broader study findings: HLA-A and HLA-B allele assignments for most subjects were reportedly predicted accurately using TCR beta sequences.

This receptor was obtained from a woman younger than 45 in good health and CMV-seropositive. The rearrangement uses TRBV5-6 and TRBJ2-7; the match to TRBD2 covers 10 bases. Material: PBMCs. CDR3 sequence reads: CASSLVSGGPYEQYF. In DNA, the CDR3 is TGTGCCAGCAGCTTGGTTAGCGGGGGGCCGTACGAGCAGTACTTC.